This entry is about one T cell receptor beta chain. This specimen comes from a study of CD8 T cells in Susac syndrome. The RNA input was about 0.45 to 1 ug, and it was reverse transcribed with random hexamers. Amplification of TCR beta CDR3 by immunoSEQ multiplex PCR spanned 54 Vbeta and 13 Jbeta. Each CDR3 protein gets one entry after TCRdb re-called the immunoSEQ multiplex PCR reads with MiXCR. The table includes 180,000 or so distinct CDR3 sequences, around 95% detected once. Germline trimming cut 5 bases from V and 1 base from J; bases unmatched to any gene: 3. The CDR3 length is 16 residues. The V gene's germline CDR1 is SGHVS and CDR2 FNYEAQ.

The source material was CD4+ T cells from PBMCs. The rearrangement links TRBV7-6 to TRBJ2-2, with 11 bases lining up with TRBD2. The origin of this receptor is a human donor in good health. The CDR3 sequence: CASSLGTSGNTGELFF. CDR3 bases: TGTGCCAGCAGCCTAGGGACTAGCGGGAACACCGGGGAGCTGTTTTTT.